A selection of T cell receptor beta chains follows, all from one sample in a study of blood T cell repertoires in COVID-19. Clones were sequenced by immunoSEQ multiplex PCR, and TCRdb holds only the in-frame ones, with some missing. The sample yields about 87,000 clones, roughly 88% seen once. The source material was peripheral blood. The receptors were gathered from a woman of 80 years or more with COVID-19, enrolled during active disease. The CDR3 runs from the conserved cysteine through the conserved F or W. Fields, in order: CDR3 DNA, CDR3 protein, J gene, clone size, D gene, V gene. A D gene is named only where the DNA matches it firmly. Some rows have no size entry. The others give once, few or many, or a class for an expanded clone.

CDR3 DNA: TGTGCCAGCAGCTTAGCAGGGTCCTCGAACCAAGAGACCCAGTACTTC
CDR3 protein: CASSLAGSSNQETQYF
J gene: TRBJ2-5
clone size: -
D gene: -
V gene: TRBV13

CDR3 DNA: TGTGCCAGCAGTTTGTACCGACTAGCGGGAGCTTACGAGCAGTACTTC
CDR3 protein: CASSLYRLAGAYEQYF
J gene: TRBJ2-7
clone size: -
D gene: TRBD2
V gene: TRBV28

CDR3 DNA: TGTGCCAGCAGCTTAGTCGGATGGAGCTCCTACGAGCAGTACTTC
CDR3 protein: CASSLVGWSSYEQYF
J gene: TRBJ2-7
clone size: -
D gene: -
V gene: TRBV7-2

CDR3 DNA: TGCGCCAGCAGTGAAGCTCGGGGGAGGGCCGAGTTCTTC
CDR3 protein: CASSEARGRAEFF
J gene: TRBJ2-1
clone size: once
D gene: TRBD2
V gene: TRBV10-2

CDR3 DNA: TGTGCCAGCAGCCGTAACCCTACAGAAAGCGCTTTCTTT
CDR3 protein: CASSRNPTESAFF
J gene: TRBJ1-1
clone size: -
D gene: -
V gene: TRBV7-2

CDR3 DNA: TGTGCCAGCAGCCAAGTCGAAGCGAGCCCGGATGAAGACAGTGAAGCTTTCTTT
CDR3 protein: CASSQVEASPDEDSEAFF
J gene: TRBJ1-1
clone size: -
D gene: -
V gene: TRBV3-1/TRBV3-2

CDR3 DNA: TGTGCCAGTAGCCCAAGCGGGGGGGCCAGGTTCCACGAGCAGTACTTC
CDR3 protein: CASSPSGGARFHEQYF
J gene: TRBJ2-7
clone size: -
D gene: TRBD2
V gene: TRBV19

CDR3 DNA: TGCGCCAGCAGCTTTCGGTCTTTGAGGGACACTGAAGCTTTCTTT
CDR3 protein: CASSFRSLRDTEAFF
J gene: TRBJ1-1
clone size: -
D gene: -
V gene: TRBV5-1

CDR3 DNA: TGTGCCATCAGTCAGACGGGACTAGCGGGAGGAGATACGCAGTATTTT
CDR3 protein: CAISQTGLAGGDTQYF
J gene: TRBJ2-3
clone size: once
D gene: TRBD2
V gene: TRBV10-3

CDR3 DNA: TGTGCCAGCAGTTCGTGGAGCGACTCTGGAAACACCATATATTTT
CDR3 protein: CASSSWSDSGNTIYF
J gene: TRBJ1-3
clone size: -
D gene: -
V gene: TRBV2

CDR3 DNA: TGCGCCAGCAGCACGGTTCCGGGACTAGCGGGATGGGAGCTGTTTTTT
CDR3 protein: CASSTVPGLAGWELFF
J gene: TRBJ2-2
clone size: once
D gene: TRBD2
V gene: TRBV5-1

CDR3 DNA: TGTGCCAGCAGCTCACCGGGACAGGGGCTCAACGAGCAGTACTTC
CDR3 protein: CASSSPGQGLNEQYF
J gene: TRBJ2-7
clone size: -
D gene: TRBD1
V gene: TRBV7-2

CDR3 DNA: TGTGCCAGCAGCGCACTAGCGGGGTCCACCGGGGAGCTGTTTTTT
CDR3 protein: CASSALAGSTGELFF
J gene: TRBJ2-2
clone size: -
D gene: TRBD2
V gene: TRBV7-2